The clone carrying this TCR beta chain has a single count. The data were taken from a study of radiotherapy plus CTLA-4 blockade in lung cancer. With 1 base removed from V and 3 bases from J, the gap between germline ends came to 13 bases. The CDR3 loop spans 15 amino acids. Germline assignment: CDR1 MNHNS and CDR2 SASEGT. Sequenced by immunoSEQ multiplex PCR; TCRdb stores in-frame clones only, minus some. In the table there are 35,000 to 45,000 clones, roughly three quarters of which are singletons. The specimen comprised peripheral blood, sampled from a patient treated with radiotherapy plus ipilimumab. The sequence came from a human donor with non-small cell lung cancer whose response to radiotherapy plus ipilimumab could not be evaluated. This sequence joins TRBV6-1 and TRBJ2-7; no clear D. As DNA, the CDR3 is TGTGCCAGCAGTGAAGGTAAACAGATGCGCTACGAGCAGTACTTC. It codes for CASSEGKQMRYEQYF.